The rows below give T cell receptor beta chains drawn from one sample of a study of OX40 agonist ivuxolimab in advanced cancers. Clones were sequenced by immunoSEQ multiplex PCR, and TCRdb holds only the in-frame ones, with some missing. The sample lists tens of thousands of clones; around 88% were seen once. The input for sequencing was CD4+ or CD8+ T cells sorted from blood, taken in a trial of the OX40 agonist ivuxolimab. The receptors originated from an adult with an advanced solid tumor such as melanoma, head and neck, liver or kidney cancer. The CDR3 runs from the conserved cysteine through the conserved F or W. D genes are given only for firm matches. A row's size may be missing; if present it is once, few, many or a size class.

CASSHSLRQGAGGGYTF,TGTGCCAGCAGCCACAGCCTAAGACAGGGGGCAGGGGGTGGCTACACCTTC,TRBJ1-2,TRBV25-1,TRBD1,-
CASSQSGPGGTQYF,TGCGCCAGCAGCCAGTCCGGCCCAGGGGGGACCCAGTACTTC,TRBJ2-5,TRBV4-1,TRBD1,-
CASSPRDRNTEAFF,TGTGCCAGCAGCCCAAGGGACCGGAACACTGAAGCTTTCTTT,TRBJ1-1,TRBV6-6,-,few
CASSLESGQTYEQYF,TGTGCCAGCAGCTTAGAGTCGGGACAGACCTACGAGCAGTACTTC,TRBJ2-7,TRBV11-2,TRBD1,-
CASSLDRGPPGELFF,TGTGCCAGCAGTTTGGACAGGGGGCCCCCCGGGGAGCTGTTTTTT,TRBJ2-2,TRBV27,TRBD1,-
CASSGQNDYGYTF,TGTGCCAGCAGTGGACAGAACGACTATGGCTACACCTTC,TRBJ1-2,TRBV6-5,-,-
CASSTRRTEAFF,TGTGCCAGTAGTACGCGGAGAACTGAAGCTTTCTTT,TRBJ1-1,TRBV19,-,-
CAWSVGGTVNTEAFF,TGTGCCTGGAGTGTAGGGGGGACAGTTAACACTGAAGCTTTCTTT,TRBJ1-1,TRBV30,TRBD1,-
CASRDTQFYEQYF,TGCGCCAGTAGGGACACCCAGTTCTACGAGCAGTACTTC,TRBJ2-7,TRBV5-1,-,-
CASSLRQSSVLYF,TGCGCCAGCAGTTTACGACAATCTAGTGTTCTGTACTTC,TRBJ2-7,TRBV27,-,-
CASSLQGSSNEKLFF,TGTGCCAGCAGCCTACAGGGGAGCTCTAATGAAAAACTGTTTTTT,TRBJ1-4,TRBV7-9,TRBD1,-
CASSSPWGAETQYF,TGTGCCAGCAGCTCGCCTTGGGGTGCGGAGACCCAGTACTTC,TRBJ2-5,TRBV7-2,-,-
CASSQDAGENTGELFF,TGCGCCAGCAGCCAAGATGCGGGAGAGAACACCGGGGAGCTGTTTTTT,TRBJ2-2,TRBV4-1,TRBD2,-
CASRKNVNTGELFF,TGTGCCAGCAGAAAAAACGTGAACACCGGGGAGCTGTTTTTT,TRBJ2-2,TRBV7-3,-,few
CASSHRDGYEQYF,TGTGCCAGCTCACACCGGGACGGGTACGAGCAGTACTTC,TRBJ2-7,TRBV18,-,-
CASSVGTRGYEQYF,TGTGCCAGCAGTGTCGGGACTAGGGGCTACGAGCAGTACTTC,TRBJ2-7,TRBV2,TRBD2,once
CSVATAPFSNQPQHF,TGCAGCGTCGCAACAGCCCCGTTTAGTAATCAGCCCCAGCATTTT,TRBJ1-5,TRBV29-1,-,-
CASSSGQGLANYGYTF,TGTGCCAGCAGCTCAGGACAGGGCTTGGCTAACTATGGCTACACCTTC,TRBJ1-2,TRBV7-9,TRBD1,few
CASSKTPRTGAAYEQYF,TGTGCCAGCAGCAAAACCCCTAGGACAGGGGCCGCCTACGAGCAGTACTTC,TRBJ2-7,TRBV21-1,-,-
CASSSEGRASYNEQFF,TGTGCCAGCAGCTCGGAAGGGAGGGCCTCGTACAATGAGCAGTTCTTC,TRBJ2-1,TRBV5-6,TRBD2,-
CASSRTGGRNTIYF,TGTGCCAGCAGCCGAACGGGGGGAAGAAACACCATATATTTT,TRBJ1-3,TRBV9,-,-
CATNRDSGETQYF,TGTGCCACCAACCGGGACTCCGGAGAGACCCAGTACTTC,TRBJ2-5,TRBV2,-,-
CAWSVAQENTEAFF,TGTGCCTGGAGTGTGGCCCAGGAGAACACTGAAGCTTTCTTT,TRBJ1-1,TRBV30,-,-
CASSQVSLRAESSAWAFF,TGCGCCAGCAGCCAAGTCAGCCTCCGCGCCGAATCGTCAGCTTGGGCTTTCTTT,TRBJ1-1,TRBV4-1,-,-
CASSFYRGGEQYF,TGTGCCAGCAGTTTCTACAGGGGTGGTGAGCAGTACTTC,TRBJ2-7,TRBV6-5,TRBD1,medium-sized
CASSQRSRGRLAGELFF,TGTGCCAGCAGCCAACGGTCCAGGGGACGTCTTGCCGGGGAGCTGTTTTTT,TRBJ2-2,TRBV14,-,-
CASSLGAGGFYEQYF,TGTGCCAGCAGTTTAGGAGCGGGAGGGTTTTACGAGCAGTACTTC,TRBJ2-7,TRBV28,TRBD2,-
CASRRMGADGELFF,TGTGCCAGTAGACGGATGGGGGCGGACGGGGAGCTGTTTTTT,TRBJ2-2,TRBV19,-,-
CASSLLGGGSYNEQFF,TGTGCCAGCAGCTTATTGGGGGGTGGCTCCTACAATGAGCAGTTCTTC,TRBJ2-1,TRBV7-8,-,-
CASSLRAVISYEQYF,TGTGCCAGCAGCTTGCGAGCGGTAATCTCCTACGAGCAGTACTTC,TRBJ2-7,TRBV5-6,-,-
CASSHVLGGAGETQYF,TGTGCCAGCAGCCACGTGTTAGGTGGGGCGGGAGAGACCCAGTACTTC,TRBJ2-5,TRBV5-4,-,-
CASSYSSTDYYEQYF,TGTGCCAGCAGTTACTCGTCGACCGATTACTACGAGCAGTACTTC,TRBJ2-7,TRBV6-6,-,-
CSVDGVGTEAFF,TGCAGCGTTGACGGGGTGGGCACTGAAGCTTTCTTT,TRBJ1-1,TRBV29-1,-,-
CASSVSQTYNEQFF,TGTGCCAGCAGTGTTAGCCAAACTTACAATGAGCAGTTCTTC,TRBJ2-1,TRBV6-1,-,-
CASSLDNQPQHF,TGTGCCAGCAGCTTAGACAACCAGCCCCAGCATTTT,TRBJ1-5,TRBV7-9,-,-
CASSVGPDNEQFF,TGTGCCAGCAGCGTAGGGCCAGACAATGAGCAGTTCTTC,TRBJ2-1,TRBV9,-,-
CASSYGTGAGELFF,TGTGCCAGCAGTTACGGGACAGGGGCCGGGGAGCTGTTTTTT,TRBJ2-2,TRBV6-5,TRBD1,-
CASGAQGPLGRTQYF,TGTGCCAGCGGTGCCCAGGGGCCTCTGGGTCGGACGCAGTATTTT,TRBJ2-3,TRBV28,-,once
CASSQANRDPESGTQYF,TGTGCCAGCAGCCAAGCCAACCGGGACCCTGAGTCTGGGACCCAGTACTTC,TRBJ2-5,TRBV14,-,-
CASSLTGRPNEQFF,TGTGCCAGCAGCTTAACCGGGAGACCCAATGAGCAGTTCTTC,TRBJ2-1,TRBV7-9,-,once
CASSQFGGLRDGELFF,TGTGCCAGCAGCCAATTCGGGGGGCTTAGGGACGGGGAGCTGTTTTTT,TRBJ2-2,TRBV4-2,-,-
CASSDSTTGELFF,TGTGCCAGCAGTGACTCCACCACCGGGGAGCTGTTTTTT,TRBJ2-2,TRBV6-4,-,once
CSSTSTDTQYF,TGCAGCTCGACGTCGACAGATACGCAGTATTTT,TRBJ2-3,TRBV29-1,-,-
CASSLHYRDRDGYTF,TGTGCCAGCAGTCTTCACTACCGGGACAGGGACGGCTACACCTTC,TRBJ1-2,TRBV6-1,TRBD1,-
CASSLTGASLQTQYF,TGTGCCAGTAGCCTGACAGGGGCCTCTCTTCAGACCCAGTACTTC,TRBJ2-5,TRBV19,TRBD1,-
CASSESGSYYGYTF,TGCGCCAGCAGTGAGTCGGGCAGCTACTATGGCTACACCTTC,TRBJ1-2,TRBV10-2,-,-
CASSSLNSPLHF,TGCGCCAGCAGCTCCTTAAATTCACCCCTCCACTTT,TRBJ1-6,TRBV5-1,-,-
CASSYSNGNRGGSYTF,TGTGCCAGCAGTTACTCAAATGGGAATCGGGGGGGGAGCTACACCTTC,TRBJ1-2,TRBV6-5,-,-
CASRVTSSYEQYF,TGCGCCAGCAGGGTGACTAGTTCCTACGAGCAGTACTTC,TRBJ2-7,TRBV10-2,-,-